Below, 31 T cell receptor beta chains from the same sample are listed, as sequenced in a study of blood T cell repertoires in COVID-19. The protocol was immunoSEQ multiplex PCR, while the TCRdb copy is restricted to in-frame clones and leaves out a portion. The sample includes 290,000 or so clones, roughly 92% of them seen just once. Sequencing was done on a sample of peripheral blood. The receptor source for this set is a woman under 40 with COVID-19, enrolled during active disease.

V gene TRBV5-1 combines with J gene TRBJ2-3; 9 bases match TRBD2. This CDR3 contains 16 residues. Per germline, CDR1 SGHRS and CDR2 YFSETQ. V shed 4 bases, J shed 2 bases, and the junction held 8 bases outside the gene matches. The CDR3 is CASSLGSSGNTDTQYF. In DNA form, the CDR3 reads TGCGCCAGCAGCCTGGGGTCTAGCGGGAACACAGATACGCAGTATTTT.

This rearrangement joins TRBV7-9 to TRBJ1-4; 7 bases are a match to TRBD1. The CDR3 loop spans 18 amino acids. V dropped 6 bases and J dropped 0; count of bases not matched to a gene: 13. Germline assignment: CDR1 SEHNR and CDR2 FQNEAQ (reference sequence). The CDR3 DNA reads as TGTGCCAGCAGGATCGACAGGGTCGGAGGAGCAACTAATGAAAAACTGTTTTTT. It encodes CASRIDRVGGATNEKLFF.

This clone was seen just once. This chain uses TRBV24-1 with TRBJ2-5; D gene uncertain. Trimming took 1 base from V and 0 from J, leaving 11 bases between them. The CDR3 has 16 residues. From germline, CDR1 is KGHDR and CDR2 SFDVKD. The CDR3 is CATSDFRQDDQETQYF. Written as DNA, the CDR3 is TGTGCCACCAGTGATTTCAGGCAAGATGACCAAGAGACCCAGTACTTC.

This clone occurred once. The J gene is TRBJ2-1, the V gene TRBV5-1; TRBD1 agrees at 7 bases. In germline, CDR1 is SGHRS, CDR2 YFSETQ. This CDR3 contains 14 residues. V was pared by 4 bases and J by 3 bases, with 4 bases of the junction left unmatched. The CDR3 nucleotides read TGCGCCAGCAGCGAGGACAGGAACTACAATGAGCAGTTCTTC. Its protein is CASSEDRNYNEQFF.

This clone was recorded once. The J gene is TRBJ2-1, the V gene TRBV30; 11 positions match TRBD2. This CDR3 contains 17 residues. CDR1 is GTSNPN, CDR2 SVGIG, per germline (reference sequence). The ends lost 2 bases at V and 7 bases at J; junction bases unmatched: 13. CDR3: CAWSPPPTSGKGNEQFF. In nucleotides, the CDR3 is TGTGCCTGGAGTCCCCCTCCGACTAGCGGGAAGGGTAATGAGCAGTTCTTC.

Here the CDR3 reads CASSTFTGNTEAFF. CDR3 nucleotides: TGTGCCAGCAGTACATTCACAGGTAACACTGAAGCTTTCTTT. The chain links TRBV6-6 to TRBJ1-1; a possible D gene is TRBD1 (5 bases). Between the trimmed V and J ends, which lost 5 bases and 2 bases, there was a span of 12 bases. The length of the CDR3 is 14 residues. Per the germline V gene, CDR1 is MNHNY and CDR2 is SVGAGI (reference sequence).

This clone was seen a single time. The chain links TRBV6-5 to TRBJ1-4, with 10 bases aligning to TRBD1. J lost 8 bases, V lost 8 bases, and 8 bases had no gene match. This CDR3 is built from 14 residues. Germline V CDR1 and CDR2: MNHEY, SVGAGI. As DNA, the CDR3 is TGTGCCAGCCGGGCCGGGACAGGGGAGGAAAAACTGTTTTTT. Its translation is CASRAGTGEEKLFF.

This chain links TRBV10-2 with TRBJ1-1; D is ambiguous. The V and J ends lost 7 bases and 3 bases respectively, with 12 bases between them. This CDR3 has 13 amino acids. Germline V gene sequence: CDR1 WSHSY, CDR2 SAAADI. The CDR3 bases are TGCGCCAGCATGGGCAGTCGTGACACTGAAGCTTTCTTT. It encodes CASMGSRDTEAFF.

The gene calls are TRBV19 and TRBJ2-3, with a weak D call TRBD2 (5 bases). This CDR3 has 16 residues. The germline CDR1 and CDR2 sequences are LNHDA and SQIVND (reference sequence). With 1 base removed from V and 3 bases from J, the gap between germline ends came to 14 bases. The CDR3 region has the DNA TGTGCCAGTAGTATAGGAAGTGGACTTTTGACAGATACGCAGTATTTT. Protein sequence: CASSIGSGLLTDTQYF.

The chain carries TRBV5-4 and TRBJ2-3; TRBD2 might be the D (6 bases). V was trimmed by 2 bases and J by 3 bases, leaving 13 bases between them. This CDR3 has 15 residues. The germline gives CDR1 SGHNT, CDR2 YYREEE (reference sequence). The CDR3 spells CASSLGIGRTDTQYF. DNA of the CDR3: TGTGCCAGCAGCTTAGGTATAGGGAGGACAGATACGCAGTATTTT. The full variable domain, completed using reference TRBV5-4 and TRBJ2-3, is ETGVTQSPTHLIKTRGQQVTLRCSSQSGHNTVSWYQQALGQGPQFIFQYYREEENGRGNFPPRFSGLQFPNYSSELNVNALELDDSALYLCASSLGIGRTDTQYFGPGTRLTVL.

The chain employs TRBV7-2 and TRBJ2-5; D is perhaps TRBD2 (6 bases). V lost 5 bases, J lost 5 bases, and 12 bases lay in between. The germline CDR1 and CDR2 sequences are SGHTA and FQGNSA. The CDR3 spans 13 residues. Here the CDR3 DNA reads TGTGCCAGCAGCCGCCGGGCGGGGGAGACCCAGTACTTC. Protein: CASSRRAGETQYF.

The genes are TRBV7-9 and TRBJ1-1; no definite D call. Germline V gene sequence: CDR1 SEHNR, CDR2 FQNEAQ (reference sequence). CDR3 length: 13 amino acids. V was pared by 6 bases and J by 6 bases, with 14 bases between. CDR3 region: CASRSQPGAEAFF. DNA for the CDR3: TGTGCCAGCAGATCCCAACCAGGCGCTGAAGCTTTCTTT.

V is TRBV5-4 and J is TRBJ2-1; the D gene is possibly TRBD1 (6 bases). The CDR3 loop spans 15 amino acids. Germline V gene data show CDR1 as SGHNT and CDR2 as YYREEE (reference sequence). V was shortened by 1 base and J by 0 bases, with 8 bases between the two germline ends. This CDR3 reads CASSLTTGSYNEQFF. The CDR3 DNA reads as TGTGCCAGCAGCTTGACGACAGGCTCCTACAATGAGCAGTTCTTC.

CDR3 sequence reads: CAWTRVKRETSGELFF. CDR3 nucleotide sequence: TGTGCCTGGACCCGGGTGAAGCGGGAGACTTCCGGGGAGCTGTTTTTT. The chain links TRBV30 to TRBJ2-2; 8 nucleotides agree with TRBD2. Germline V gene lookup returns CDR1 GTSNPN and CDR2 SVGIG (reference sequence). J lost 6 bases, V lost 4 bases, and 13 bases had no gene match. The CDR3 totals 16 residues. The full variable domain, completed using reference TRBV30 and TRBJ2-2, is SQTIHQWPATLVQPVGSPLSLECTVEGTSNPNLYWYRQAAGRGLQLLFYSVGIGQISSEVPQNLSASRPQDRQFILSSKKLLLSDSGFYLCAWTRVKRETSGELFFGEGSRLTVL.

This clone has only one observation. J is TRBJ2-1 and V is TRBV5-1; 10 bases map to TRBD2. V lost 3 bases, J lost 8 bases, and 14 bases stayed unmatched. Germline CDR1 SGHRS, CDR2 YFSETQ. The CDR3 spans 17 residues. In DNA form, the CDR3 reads TGCGCCAGCAGCTCCGATTTAGCTAGCGGGAGAGGGGATGAGCAGTTCTTC. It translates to CASSSDLASGRGDEQFF.

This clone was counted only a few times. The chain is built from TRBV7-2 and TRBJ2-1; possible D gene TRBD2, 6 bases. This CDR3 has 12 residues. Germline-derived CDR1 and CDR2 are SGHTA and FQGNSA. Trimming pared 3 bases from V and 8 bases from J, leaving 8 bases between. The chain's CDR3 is CASSFGTYEQFF. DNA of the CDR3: TGTGCCAGCAGCTTCGGGACTTATGAGCAGTTCTTC.

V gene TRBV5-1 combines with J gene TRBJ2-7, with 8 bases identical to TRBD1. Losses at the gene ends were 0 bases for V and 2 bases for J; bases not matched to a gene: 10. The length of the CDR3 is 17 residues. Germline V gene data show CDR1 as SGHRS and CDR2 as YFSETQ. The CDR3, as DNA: TGCGCCAGCAGCTTGGGGCAGGGGGCCTCAAGAGCCTACGAGCAGTACTTC. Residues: CASSLGQGASRAYEQYF.

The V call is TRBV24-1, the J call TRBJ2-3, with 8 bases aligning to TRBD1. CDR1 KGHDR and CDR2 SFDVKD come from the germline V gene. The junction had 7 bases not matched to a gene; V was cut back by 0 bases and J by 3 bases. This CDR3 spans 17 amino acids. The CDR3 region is CATSDLSGGKRTDTQYF. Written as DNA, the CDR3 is TGTGCCACCAGTGATTTGTCAGGGGGCAAAAGGACAGATACGCAGTATTTT.

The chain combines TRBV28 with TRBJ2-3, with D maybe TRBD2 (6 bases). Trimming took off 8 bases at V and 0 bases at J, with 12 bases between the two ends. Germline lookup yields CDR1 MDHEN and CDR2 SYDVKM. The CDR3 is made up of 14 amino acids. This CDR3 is CASLTSTSTDTQYF. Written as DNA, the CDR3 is TGTGCCAGCTTAACTAGCACCAGCACAGATACGCAGTATTTT.

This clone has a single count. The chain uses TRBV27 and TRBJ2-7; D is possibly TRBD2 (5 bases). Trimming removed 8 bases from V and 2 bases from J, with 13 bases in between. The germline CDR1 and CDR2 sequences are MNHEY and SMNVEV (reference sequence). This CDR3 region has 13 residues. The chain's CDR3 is CASRAGITYEQYF. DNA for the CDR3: TGTGCCAGCCGTGCCGGGATTACCTACGAGCAGTACTTC.

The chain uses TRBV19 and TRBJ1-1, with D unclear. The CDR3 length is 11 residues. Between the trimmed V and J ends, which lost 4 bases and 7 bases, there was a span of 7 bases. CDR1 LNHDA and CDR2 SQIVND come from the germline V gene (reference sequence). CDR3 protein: CASSKALEAFF. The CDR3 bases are TGTGCCAGTAGTAAAGCCCTTGAAGCTTTCTTT. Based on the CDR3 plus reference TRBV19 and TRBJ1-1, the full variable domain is DGGITQSPKYLFRKEGQNVTLSCEQNLNHDAMYWYRQDPGQGLRLIYYSQIVNDFQKGDIAEGYSVSREKKESFPLTVTSAQKNPTAFYLCASSKALEAFFGQGTRLTVV.

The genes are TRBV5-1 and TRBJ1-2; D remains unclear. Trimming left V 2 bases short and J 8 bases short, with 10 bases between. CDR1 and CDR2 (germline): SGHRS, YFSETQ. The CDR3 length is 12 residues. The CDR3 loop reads CASSFSSGGYTF. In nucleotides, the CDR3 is TGCGCCAGCAGCTTTAGCAGTGGGGGCTACACCTTC. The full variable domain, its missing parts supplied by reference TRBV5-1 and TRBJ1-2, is KAGVTQTPRYLIKTRGQQVTLSCSPISGHRSVSWYQQTPGQGLQFLFEYFSETQRNKGNFPGRFSGRQFSNSRSEMNVSTLELGDSALYLCASSFSSGGYTFGSGTRLTVV.

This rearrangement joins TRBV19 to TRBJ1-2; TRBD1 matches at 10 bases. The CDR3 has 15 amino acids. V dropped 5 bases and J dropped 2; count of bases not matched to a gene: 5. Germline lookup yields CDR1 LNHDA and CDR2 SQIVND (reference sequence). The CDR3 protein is CASSGDRGPNYGYTF. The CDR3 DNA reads TGTGCCAGTAGTGGTGACAGGGGGCCAAACTATGGCTACACCTTC.

CDR3 nucleotides: TGTGCCAGCAGTTTCAGGGACAGGGACTTAGCTAACTATGGCTACACCTTC. It specifies CASSFRDRDLANYGYTF. The rearrangement joins TRBV28 to TRBJ1-2, with 9 nucleotides matching TRBD1. The CDR3 runs 17 residues. Per germline, CDR1 MDHEN and CDR2 SYDVKM. V dropped 3 bases and J dropped 0; count of bases not matched to a gene: 8.

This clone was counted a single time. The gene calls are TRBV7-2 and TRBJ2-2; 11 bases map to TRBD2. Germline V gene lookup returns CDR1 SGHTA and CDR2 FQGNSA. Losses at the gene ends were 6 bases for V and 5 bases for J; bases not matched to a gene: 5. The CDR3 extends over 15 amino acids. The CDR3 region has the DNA TGTGCCAGCAGGCCGGGACTAGCGGTGACCGGGGAGCTGTTTTTT. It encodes CASRPGLAVTGELFF.

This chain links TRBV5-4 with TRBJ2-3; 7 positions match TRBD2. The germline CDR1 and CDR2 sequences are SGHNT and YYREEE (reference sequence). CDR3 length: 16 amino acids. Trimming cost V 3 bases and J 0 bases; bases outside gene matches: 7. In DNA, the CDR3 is TGTGCCAGCAGCTGGATGCGGGAGTTGAGCACAGATACGCAGTATTTT. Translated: CASSWMRELSTDTQYF.

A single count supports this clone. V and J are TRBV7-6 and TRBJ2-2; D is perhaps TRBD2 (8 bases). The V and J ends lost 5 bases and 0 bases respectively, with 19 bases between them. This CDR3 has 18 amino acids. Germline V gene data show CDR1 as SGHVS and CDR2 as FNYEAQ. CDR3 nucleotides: TGTGCCAGCAGCCCCCGGGGGGGAGGGGGCTCGAACACCGGGGAGCTGTTTTTT. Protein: CASSPRGGGGSNTGELFF.

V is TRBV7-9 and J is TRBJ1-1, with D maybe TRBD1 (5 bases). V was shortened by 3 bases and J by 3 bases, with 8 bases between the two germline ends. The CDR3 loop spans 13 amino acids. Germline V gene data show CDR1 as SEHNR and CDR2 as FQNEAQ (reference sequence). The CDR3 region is CASSFPGDTEAFF. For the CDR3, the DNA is TGTGCCAGCAGCTTTCCGGGGGACACTGAAGCTTTCTTT.

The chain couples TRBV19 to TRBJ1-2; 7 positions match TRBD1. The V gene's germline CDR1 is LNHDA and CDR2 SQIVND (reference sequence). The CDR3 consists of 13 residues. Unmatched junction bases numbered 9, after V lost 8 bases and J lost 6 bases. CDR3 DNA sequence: TGTGCCAGTCGTCCAGGGGGGCGAGATGGCTACACCTTC. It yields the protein CASRPGGRDGYTF.

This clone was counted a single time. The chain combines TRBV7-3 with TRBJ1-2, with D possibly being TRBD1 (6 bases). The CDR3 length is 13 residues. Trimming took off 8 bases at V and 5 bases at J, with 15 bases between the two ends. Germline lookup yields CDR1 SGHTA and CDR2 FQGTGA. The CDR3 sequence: CASYRVAGYGYTF. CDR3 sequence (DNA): TGTGCCAGCTACAGGGTAGCAGGGTATGGCTACACCTTC.

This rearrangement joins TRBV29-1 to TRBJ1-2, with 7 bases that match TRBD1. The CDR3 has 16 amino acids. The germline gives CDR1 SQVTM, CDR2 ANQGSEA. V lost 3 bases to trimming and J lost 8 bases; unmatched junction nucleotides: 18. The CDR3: CSVDSRDRGNFGGYTF. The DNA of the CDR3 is TGCAGCGTTGATAGCCGGGACAGAGGGAATTTTGGGGGCTACACCTTC.